The clone carrying this T cell receptor beta chain was counted at least ten times. Trimming at V came to 4 bases and at J to 0 bases, leaving 4 bases not matched to a gene. Per germline, CDR1 SGHRS and CDR2 YFSETQ. CDR3 size: 15 residues. These data come from a study of blood T cells in healthy people across ages. Those donating, healthy Caucasian individuals from Russia, were aged about 6 to 95. Every sample had a minimum of 6.5 million PBMCs isolated. Total RNA, at least 6 micrograms per sample, came from PBMCs. The use of a sample-barcoded 5' primer and a J-beta primer mix characterized a second PCR of about 6 to 12 cycles. The template-switch adaptor was a 5' adaptor with 12 random nucleotides. It tagged each cDNA molecule. TCRdb re-derived calls from the 5' RACE reads in MiXCR, one entry per CDR3 protein. The sample consists of about 590,000 distinct CDR3 sequences, about 30% of them appearing once.

Sequencing input: blood. This TCR was sampled from an elderly woman in good health. V gene TRBV5-1 combines with J gene TRBJ2-1; 7 bases are a match to TRBD2. This chain's CDR3 is CASSLGGVSYNEQFF. CDR3 bases: TGCGCCAGCAGCCTGGGGGGGGTCTCCTACAATGAGCAGTTCTTC. The entire variable domain, with the rest obtained from reference TRBV5-1 and TRBJ2-1, is as follows: KAGVTQTPRYLIKTRGQQVTLSCSPISGHRSVSWYQQTPGQGLQFLFEYFSETQRNKGNFPGRFSGRQFSNSRSEMNVSTLELGDSALYLCASSLGGVSYNEQFFGPGTRLTVL.